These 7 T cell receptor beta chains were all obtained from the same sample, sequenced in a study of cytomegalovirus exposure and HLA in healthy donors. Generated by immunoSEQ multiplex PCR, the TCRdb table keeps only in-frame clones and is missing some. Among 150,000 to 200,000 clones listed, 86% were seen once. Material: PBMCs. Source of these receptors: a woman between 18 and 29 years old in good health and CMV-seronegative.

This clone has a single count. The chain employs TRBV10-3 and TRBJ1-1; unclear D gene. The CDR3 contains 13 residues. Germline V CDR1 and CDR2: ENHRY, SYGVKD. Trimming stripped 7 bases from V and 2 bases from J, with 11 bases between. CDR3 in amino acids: CAIKAAENTEAFF. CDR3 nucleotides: TGTGCCATCAAGGCAGCGGAAAACACTGAAGCTTTCTTT.

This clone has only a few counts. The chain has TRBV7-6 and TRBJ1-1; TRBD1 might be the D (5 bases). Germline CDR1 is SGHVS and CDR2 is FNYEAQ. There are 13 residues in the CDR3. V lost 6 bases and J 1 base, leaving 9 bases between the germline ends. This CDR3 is CASRGTGNTEAFF. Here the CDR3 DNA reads TGTGCCAGCAGAGGAACAGGGAACACTGAAGCTTTCTTT.

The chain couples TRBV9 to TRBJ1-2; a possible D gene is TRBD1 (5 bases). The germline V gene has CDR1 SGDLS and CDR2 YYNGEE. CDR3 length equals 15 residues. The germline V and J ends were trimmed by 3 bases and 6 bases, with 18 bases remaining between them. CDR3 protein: CASSEPGSKGHGYTF. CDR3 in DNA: TGTGCCAGCAGCGAGCCCGGGTCCAAGGGGCATGGCTACACCTTC.

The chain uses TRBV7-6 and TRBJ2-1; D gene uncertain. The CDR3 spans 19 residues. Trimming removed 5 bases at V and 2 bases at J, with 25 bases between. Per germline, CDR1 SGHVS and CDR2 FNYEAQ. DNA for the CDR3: TGTGCCAGCAGCATCCGTGGGTCCGCGGCACCATCTCCCTACAATGAGCAGTTCTTC. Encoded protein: CASSIRGSAAPSPYNEQFF. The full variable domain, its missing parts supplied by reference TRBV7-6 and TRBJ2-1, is GAGVSQSPRYKVTKRGQDVALRCDPISGHVSLYWYRQALGQGPEFLTYFNYEAQQDKSGLPNDRFSAERPEGSISTLTIQRTEQRDSAMYRCASSIRGSAAPSPYNEQFFGPGTRLTVL.

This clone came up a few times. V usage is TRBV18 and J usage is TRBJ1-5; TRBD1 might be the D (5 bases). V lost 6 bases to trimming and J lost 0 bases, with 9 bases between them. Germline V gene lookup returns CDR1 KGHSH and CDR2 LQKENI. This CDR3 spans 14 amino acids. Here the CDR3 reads CASSQGFSNQPQHF. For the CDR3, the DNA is TGTGCCAGCTCTCAGGGTTTTAGCAATCAGCCCCAGCATTTT.

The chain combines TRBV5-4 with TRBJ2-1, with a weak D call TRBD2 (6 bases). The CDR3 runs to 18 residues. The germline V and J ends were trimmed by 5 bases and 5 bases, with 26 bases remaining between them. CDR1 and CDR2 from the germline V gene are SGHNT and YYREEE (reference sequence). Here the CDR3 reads CASSSGASGGSFHNEQFF. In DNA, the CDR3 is TGTGCCAGCAGTAGCGGCGCGTCAGGAGGGTCTTTCCACAATGAGCAGTTCTTC.

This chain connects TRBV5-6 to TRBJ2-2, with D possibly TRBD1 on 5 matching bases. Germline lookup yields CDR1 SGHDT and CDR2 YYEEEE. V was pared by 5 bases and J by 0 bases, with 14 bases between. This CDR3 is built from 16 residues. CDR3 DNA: TGTGCCAGCAGGGGGCTGGGCGAAGCGAACACCGGGGAGCTGTTTTTT. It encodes CASRGLGEANTGELFF.